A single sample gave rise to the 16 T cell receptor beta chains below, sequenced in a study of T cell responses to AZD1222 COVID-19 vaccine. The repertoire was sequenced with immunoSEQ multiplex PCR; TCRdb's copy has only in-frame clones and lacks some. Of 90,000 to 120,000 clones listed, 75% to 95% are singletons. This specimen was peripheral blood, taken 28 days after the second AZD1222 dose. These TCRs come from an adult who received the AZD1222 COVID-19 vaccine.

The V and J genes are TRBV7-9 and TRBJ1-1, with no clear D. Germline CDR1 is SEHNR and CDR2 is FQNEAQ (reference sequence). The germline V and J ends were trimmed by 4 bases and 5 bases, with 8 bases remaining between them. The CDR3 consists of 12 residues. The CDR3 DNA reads TGTGCCAGCAGCTCCTTTATGACTGAAGCTTTCTTT. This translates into CASSSFMTEAFF.

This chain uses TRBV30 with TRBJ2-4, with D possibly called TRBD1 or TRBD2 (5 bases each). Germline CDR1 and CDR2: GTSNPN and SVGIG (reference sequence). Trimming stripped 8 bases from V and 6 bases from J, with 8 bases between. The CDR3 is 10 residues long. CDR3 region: CATGTNIQYF. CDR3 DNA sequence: TGTGCCACCGGGACAAACATTCAGTACTTC.

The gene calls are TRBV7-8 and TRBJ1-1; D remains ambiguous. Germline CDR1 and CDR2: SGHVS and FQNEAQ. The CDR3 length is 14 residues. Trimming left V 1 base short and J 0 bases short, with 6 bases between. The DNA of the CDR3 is TGTGCCAGCAGCTTAGTATTCCTGAACACTGAAGCTTTCTTT. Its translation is CASSLVFLNTEAFF.

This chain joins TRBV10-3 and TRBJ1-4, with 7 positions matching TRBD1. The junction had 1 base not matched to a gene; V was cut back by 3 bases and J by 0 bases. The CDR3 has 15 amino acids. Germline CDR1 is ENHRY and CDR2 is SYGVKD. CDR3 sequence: CAISDQGATNEKLFF. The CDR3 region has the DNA TGTGCCATCAGTGATCAGGGGGCAACTAATGAAAAACTGTTTTTT.

The CDR3 is CASSLVGSYGYTF. CDR3 DNA sequence: TGTGCCAGCAGCTTAGTTGGCAGCTATGGCTACACCTTC. V gene TRBV11-2 combines with J gene TRBJ1-2, with no clear D. Trimming removed 1 base at V and 4 bases at J, with 7 bases between. The CDR3 runs to 13 residues. From germline, CDR1 is SGHAT and CDR2 FQNNGV.

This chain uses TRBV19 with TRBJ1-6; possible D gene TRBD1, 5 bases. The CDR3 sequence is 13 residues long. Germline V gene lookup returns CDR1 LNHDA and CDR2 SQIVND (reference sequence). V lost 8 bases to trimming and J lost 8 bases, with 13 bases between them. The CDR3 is CASSHGGDSPLHF. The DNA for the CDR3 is TGTGCCAGTTCCCATGGGGGAGATTCACCCCTCCACTTT.

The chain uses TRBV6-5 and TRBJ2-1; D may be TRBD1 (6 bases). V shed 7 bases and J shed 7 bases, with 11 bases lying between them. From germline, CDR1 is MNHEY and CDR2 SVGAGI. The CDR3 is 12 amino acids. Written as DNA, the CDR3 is TGTGCCAGCAACAGGGTTGTAAATGAGCAGTTCTTC. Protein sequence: CASNRVVNEQFF.

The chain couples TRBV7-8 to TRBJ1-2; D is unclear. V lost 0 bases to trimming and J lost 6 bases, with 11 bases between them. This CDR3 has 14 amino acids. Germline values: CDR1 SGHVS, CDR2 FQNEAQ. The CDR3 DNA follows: TGTGCCAGCAGCTTAGCGACGGAAATTCATGGCTACACCTTC. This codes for CASSLATEIHGYTF.

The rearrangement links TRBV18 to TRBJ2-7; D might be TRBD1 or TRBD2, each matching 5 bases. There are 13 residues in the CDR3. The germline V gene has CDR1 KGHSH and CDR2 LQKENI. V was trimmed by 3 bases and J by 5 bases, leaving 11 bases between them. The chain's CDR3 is CASSPWGSNEQYF. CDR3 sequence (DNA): TGTGCCAGCTCACCTTGGGGGTCAAACGAGCAGTACTTC.

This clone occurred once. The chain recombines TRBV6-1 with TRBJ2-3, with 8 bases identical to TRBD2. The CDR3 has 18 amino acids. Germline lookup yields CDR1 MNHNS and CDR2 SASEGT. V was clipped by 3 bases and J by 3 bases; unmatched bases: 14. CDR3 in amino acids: CASSDPPGAGGRTDTQYF. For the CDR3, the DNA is TGTGCCAGCAGTGACCCCCCGGGGGCGGGGGGCCGAACAGATACGCAGTATTTT.

The CDR3 DNA reads TGTGCCAGCGCAGACAGGAACTCCTACGAGCAGTACTTC. Its translation is CASADRNSYEQYF. The chain combines TRBV27 with TRBJ2-7, with D maybe TRBD1 (6 bases). Germline V lookup: CDR1 MNHEY, CDR2 SMNVEV (reference sequence). V was trimmed by 8 bases and J by 0 bases, leaving 11 bases between them. This CDR3 is built from 13 residues.

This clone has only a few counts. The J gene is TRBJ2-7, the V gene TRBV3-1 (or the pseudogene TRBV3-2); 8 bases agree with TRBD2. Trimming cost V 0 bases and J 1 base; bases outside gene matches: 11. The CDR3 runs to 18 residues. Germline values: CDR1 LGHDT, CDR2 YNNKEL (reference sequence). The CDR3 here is CASSQDSGSGVSSYEQYF. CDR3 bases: TGTGCCAGCAGCCAAGATAGTGGTAGCGGGGTATCATCCTACGAGCAGTACTTC.

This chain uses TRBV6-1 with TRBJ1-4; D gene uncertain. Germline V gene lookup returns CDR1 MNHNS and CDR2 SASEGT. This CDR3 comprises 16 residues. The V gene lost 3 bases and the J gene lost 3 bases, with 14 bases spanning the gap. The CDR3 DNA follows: TGTGCCAGCAGTGAGACCGGGCTCTGGGCTAATGAAAAACTGTTTTTT. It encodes CASSETGLWANEKLFF.

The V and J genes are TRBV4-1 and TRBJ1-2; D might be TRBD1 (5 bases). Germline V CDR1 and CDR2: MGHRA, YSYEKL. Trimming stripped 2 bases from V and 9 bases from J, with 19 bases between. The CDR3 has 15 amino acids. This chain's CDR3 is CASSQSLPFADSYTF. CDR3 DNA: TGCGCCAGCAGCCAATCACTACCGTTTGCGGACAGCTACACCTTC.

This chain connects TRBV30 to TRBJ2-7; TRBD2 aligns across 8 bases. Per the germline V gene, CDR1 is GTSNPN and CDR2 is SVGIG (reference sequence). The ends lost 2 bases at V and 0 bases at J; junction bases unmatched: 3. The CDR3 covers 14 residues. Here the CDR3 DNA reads TGTGCCTGGAGTAGGGCGGGGGGCTCCTACGAGCAGTACTTC. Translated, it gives CAWSRAGGSYEQYF.

The CDR3 reads CASSLLSTDTQYF. The CDR3 DNA is TGTGCCAGCAGTTTACTTAGCACAGATACGCAGTATTTT. The V call is TRBV27, the J call TRBJ2-3; D remains unclear. CDR3 length equals 13 residues. CDR1 is MNHEY and CDR2 is SMNVEV in the germline V gene (reference sequence). Trimming removed 2 bases at V and 0 bases at J, with 3 bases between.